The 28 T cell receptor beta chains below all came from one sample that was sequenced in a study of control samples from healthy donors and cancer patients. Some clones are missing from TCRdb's copy, which holds only in-frame ones; the method was immunoSEQ multiplex PCR. The sample contains 150,000 or so clones, approximately 93% of which appear only once. Material for sequencing was blood. The receptors stem from a man younger than 35 in good health.

The rearrangement links TRBV20-1 to TRBJ2-3, with D unresolved. Germline V gives CDR1 DFQATT, CDR2 SNEGSKA (reference sequence). This CDR3 has 11 amino acids. V was shortened by 6 bases and J by 5 bases, with 9 bases between the two germline ends. CDR3 coding DNA: TGCAGTGCCCCCCGCGTAGATACGCAGTATTTT. This encodes CSAPRVDTQYF.

This clone has only one observation. The J gene is TRBJ2-7, the V gene TRBV7-3; D gene ambiguous. Germline V gene data show CDR1 as SGHTA and CDR2 as FQGTGA. This CDR3 contains 14 residues. The V end was cut by 1 base, the J end by 3 bases, with 10 bases between. In nucleotides, the CDR3 is TGTGCCAGCAGCTTAAGGGCCCTAAACTACGAGCAGTACTTC. This translates into CASSLRALNYEQYF.

This clone appeared a few times. This sequence joins TRBV27 and TRBJ2-2; unclear D gene. CDR1 MNHEY and CDR2 SMNVEV come from the germline V gene (reference sequence). The CDR3 consists of 12 residues. Trimming took 3 bases from V and 7 from J, leaving 6 bases between them. The CDR3 sequence is CASSLVGGELFF. CDR3 sequence (DNA): TGTGCCAGCAGTTTGGTGGGCGGGGAGCTGTTTTTT.

V gene TRBV28 combines with J gene TRBJ2-1; 9 bases are shared with TRBD2. The CDR3 is 15 amino acids. Germline lookup yields CDR1 MDHEN and CDR2 SYDVKM. The V gene end was trimmed by 4 bases and the J gene end by 6 bases; junction bases not matched to a gene: 7. The CDR3, as DNA: TGTGCCAGCAGTTCCCCGGGACTAGCCTCCAATGAGCAGTTCTTC. It translates to CASSSPGLASNEQFF.

The chain recombines TRBV18 with TRBJ1-5, with a weak D call TRBD1 (5 bases). This CDR3 has 18 amino acids. Trimming cost V 3 bases and J 1 base, with 19 bases left between them. CDR1 KGHSH and CDR2 LQKENI come from the germline V gene. In DNA form, the CDR3 reads TGTGCCAGCTCACCTTTTCCCCTTGGGGACGGGAGCAATCAGCCCCAGCATTTT. Protein product: CASSPFPLGDGSNQPQHF.

The chain has TRBV15 and TRBJ2-7, with D hard to call. Trimming took 6 bases from V and 7 from J, leaving 13 bases between them. In germline, CDR1 is LNHNV, CDR2 YYDKDF (reference sequence). This CDR3 spans 12 amino acids. Here the CDR3 DNA reads TGTGCCACCAGTACGGGTTTACGGGAGCAGTACTTC. Amino acids: CATSTGLREQYF.

This clone occurred once. The chain uses TRBV7-6 and TRBJ2-1, with 15 bases matching TRBD2. Per germline, CDR1 SGHVS and CDR2 FNYEAQ. Trimming cost V 5 bases and J 3 bases; bases outside gene matches: 8. The CDR3 covers 18 residues. CDR3 DNA sequence: TGTGCCAGCAGCGCCAGGGGGACTAGCGGGGGGCGCTACAATGAGCAGTTCTTC. It specifies CASSARGTSGGRYNEQFF.

V usage is TRBV19 and J usage is TRBJ1-4, with D perhaps TRBD1 (5 bases). Per the germline V gene, CDR1 is LNHDA and CDR2 is SQIVND (reference sequence). With 5 bases removed from V and 13 bases from J, the gap between germline ends came to 20 bases. This CDR3 is built from 14 residues. The CDR3 DNA is TGTGCCAGTAGTTTGACCGGGAGGGGTAACAGACTGTTTTTT. Encoded protein: CASSLTGRGNRLFF.

The V call is TRBV30, the J call TRBJ1-5; D remains unclear. The germline V gene has CDR1 GTSNPN and CDR2 SVGIG (reference sequence). V lost 2 bases to trimming and J lost 2 bases, with 10 bases between them. CDR3 size: 14 residues. The CDR3 reads CAWSKGVGNQPQHF. CDR3 in DNA: TGTGCCTGGAGTAAGGGAGTTGGCAATCAGCCCCAGCATTTT.

This chain connects TRBV7-2 to TRBJ2-4; TRBD2 matches at 13 bases. The CDR3 runs to 18 residues. Germline-derived CDR1 and CDR2 are SGHTA and FQGNSA. V was clipped by 3 bases and J by 0 bases; unmatched bases: 5. As DNA, the CDR3 is TGTGCCAGCAGCTTCGGACTAGCGGGAGCGACAGCCAAAAACATTCAGTACTTC. Translation gives CASSFGLAGATAKNIQYF.

The chain couples TRBV6-5 to TRBJ2-7; TRBD1 agrees at 7 bases. The CDR3 runs to 14 residues. Trimming cost V 8 bases and J 2 bases; bases outside gene matches: 9. Germline V gene data show CDR1 as MNHEY and CDR2 as SVGAGI. The CDR3 coding sequence is TGTGCCAGCCTAGGATGGGACAGAACCTACGAGCAGTACTTC. Translating it yields CASLGWDRTYEQYF.

The CDR3 reads CASSDRDREEFF. The CDR3 nucleotides are TGCGCCAGCAGCGATCGGGACAGGGAGGAGTTCTTC. This sequence joins TRBV5-1 and TRBJ2-1, with 9 bases fitting TRBD1. Germline loops: CDR1 SGHRS, CDR2 YFSETQ. The CDR3 covers 12 residues. V was pared by 4 bases and J by 14 bases, with 7 bases of the junction left unmatched.

The genes are TRBV18 and TRBJ1-6, with D unclear. This CDR3 has 17 residues. Trimming removed 4 bases at V and 4 bases at J, with 17 bases between. Germline CDR1 is KGHSH and CDR2 is LQKENI. CDR3 in DNA: TGTGCCAGCTCACACGACGCCCAGGCCTTTTATAATTCACCCCTCCACTTT. This sequence encodes CASSHDAQAFYNSPLHF.

This clone showed up just once. The rearrangement joins TRBV30 to TRBJ1-2, with 10 bases fitting TRBD1. The trim removed 3 bases at V and 4 bases at J, leaving 5 bases unmatched. This CDR3 has 14 amino acids. Germline CDR1 GTSNPN, CDR2 SVGIG (reference sequence). CDR3 loop: CAWRATGGGYGYTF. For the CDR3, the DNA is TGTGCCTGGAGAGCGACAGGGGGCGGCTATGGCTACACCTTC. The variable domain in full, with the rest retrieved from reference TRBV30 and TRBJ1-2, is SQTIHQWPATLVQPVGSPLSLECTVEGTSNPNLYWYRQAAGRGLQLLFYSVGIGQISSEVPQNLSASRPQDRQFILSSKKLLLSDSGFYLCAWRATGGGYGYTFGSGTRLTVV.

The rearrangement uses TRBV30 and TRBJ1-5, with TRBD1 as a possible D gene (5 bases). Per germline, CDR1 GTSNPN and CDR2 SVGIG (reference sequence). The CDR3 has 13 amino acids. Trimming pared 3 bases from V and 5 bases from J, leaving 11 bases between. The CDR3, as DNA: TGTGCCTGGAGGTCCAGGGAGGATCAGCCCCAGCATTTT. It translates to CAWRSREDQPQHF.

The chain recombines TRBV27 with TRBJ2-3; D gene uncertain. The length of the CDR3 is 15 residues. Germline CDR1 MNHEY, CDR2 SMNVEV (reference sequence). Trimming stripped 5 bases from V and 2 bases from J, with 14 bases between. CDR3 in amino acids: CASSPPGRSTDTQYF. The CDR3 region has the DNA TGTGCCAGCAGTCCTCCCGGAAGATCCACAGATACGCAGTATTTT.

J is TRBJ1-3 and V is TRBV9; the D gene is possibly TRBD1 (5 bases). With 3 bases removed from V and 3 bases from J, the gap between germline ends came to 13 bases. Germline CDR1 SGDLS, CDR2 YYNGEE. CDR3 size: 15 residues. CDR3 in amino acids: CASSEARGYGNTIYF. DNA for the CDR3: TGTGCCAGCAGCGAGGCCCGGGGGTATGGAAACACCATATATTTT.

This chain links TRBV4-3 with TRBJ2-1; 10 bases are shared with TRBD2. V trimming: 3 bases; J trimming: 5 bases; junction bases outside the gene matches: 4. Germline assignment: CDR1 LGHNA and CDR2 YSLEER. This CDR3 has 15 amino acids. The CDR3 is CASSHRTSGDNEQFF. The CDR3 nucleotides read TGCGCCAGCAGCCACCGGACTAGCGGAGACAATGAGCAGTTCTTC.

The chain uses TRBV4-1 and TRBJ2-6, with D perhaps given as TRBD1 or TRBD2 (5 bases each). Germline V gene data show CDR1 as MGHRA and CDR2 as YSYEKL. The ends were cut back, 1 base at V and 13 bases at J, with 26 bases in the middle. The CDR3 extends over 18 amino acids. The CDR3 DNA reads TGCGCCAGCAGCCAAGTTAGGGATGGTGGGGCAGAGAGGGAAGTCCTGACTTTC. It translates to CASSQVRDGGAEREVLTF.

V gene TRBV4-3 combines with J gene TRBJ2-1; 7 nucleotides align to TRBD2. The CDR3 extends over 17 amino acids. Unmatched junction bases numbered 14, after V lost 0 bases and J lost 9 bases. In germline, CDR1 is LGHNA, CDR2 YSLEER. CDR3: CASSQDMVSGFRSEQFF. In DNA form, the CDR3 reads TGCGCCAGCAGCCAAGATATGGTTAGCGGGTTTCGTAGTGAGCAGTTCTTC.

The genes are TRBV5-4 and TRBJ1-1; the match to TRBD1 covers 8 bases. J lost 2 bases, V lost 3 bases, and 6 bases had no gene match. The CDR3 contains 15 residues. CDR1 is SGHNT and CDR2 is YYREEE in the germline V gene (reference sequence). CDR3 nucleotides: TGTGCCAGCAGCTCCGGGACAGGCATTAACACTGAAGCTTTCTTT. This encodes CASSSGTGINTEAFF.

This clone was picked up a small number of times. The gene calls are TRBV19 and TRBJ1-5; maybe TRBD1 (5 bases). Trimming pared 3 bases from V and 3 bases from J, leaving 9 bases between. The CDR3 runs to 14 residues. From germline, CDR1 is LNHDA and CDR2 SQIVND (reference sequence). The CDR3 reads CASSIQGINQPQHF. The CDR3 DNA reads as TGTGCCAGTAGTATTCAGGGAATCAATCAGCCCCAGCATTTT.

The chain couples TRBV28 to TRBJ2-7; D gene uncertain. The V and J ends lost 4 bases and 1 base respectively, with 14 bases between them. Germline CDR1 reads MDHEN; CDR2 reads SYDVKM. CDR3 length equals 15 residues. The CDR3 sequence is CASSYKGTFSYEQYF. The DNA of the CDR3 is TGTGCCAGCAGTTACAAGGGAACCTTTTCCTACGAGCAGTACTTC.

This chain connects TRBV24-1 to TRBJ1-1; no clear D. Germline CDR1 is KGHDR and CDR2 is SFDVKD. The CDR3 totals 12 residues. Trimming stripped 1 base from V and 13 bases from J, with 12 bases between. The CDR3 DNA reads TGTGCCACCAGTGATTTAGGGAGTGAGGGTTTCTTT. Residues: CATSDLGSEGFF.

V usage is TRBV19 and J usage is TRBJ1-1, with D possibly matching TRBD1 (6 bases). The CDR3 is 13 residues long. CDR1 and CDR2 from the germline V gene are LNHDA and SQIVND (reference sequence). The germline V and J ends were trimmed by 0 bases and 10 bases, with 12 bases remaining between them. The CDR3 region has the DNA TGTGCCAGTAGTATAGACACAGGGCTTCGAGCTTTCTTT. Residues: CASSIDTGLRAFF.

The chain recombines TRBV9 with TRBJ1-3; tentative D call: TRBD1 (5 bases). CDR1 is SGDLS, CDR2 YYNGEE, per germline. There are 14 residues in the CDR3. V lost 7 bases and J lost 0, with 11 bases in between. CDR3 region: CASAGTVSGNTIYF. The CDR3 DNA reads TGTGCCAGCGCCGGGACTGTCTCTGGAAACACCATATATTTT.

This chain links TRBV3-1 (or the pseudogene TRBV3-2) with TRBJ2-7; D not certain. This CDR3 is built from 13 residues. The V end lost 1 base, the J end lost 5 bases, and 9 bases lay between the germline ends. Germline lookup yields CDR1 LGHDT and CDR2 YNNKEL (reference sequence). CDR3 sequence reads: CASSQGGSHEQYF. In nucleotides, the CDR3 is TGTGCCAGCAGCCAAGGCGGTAGTCACGAGCAGTACTTC.

The chain is built from TRBV29-1 and TRBJ2-7; tentatively, D is TRBD2 (5 bases). Trimming took off 0 bases at V and 3 bases at J, with 9 bases between the two ends. CDR1 and CDR2 from the germline V gene are SQVTM and ANQGSEA. This CDR3 region has 13 residues. The CDR3 loop reads CSVEDAGGYEQYF. The CDR3 DNA is TGCAGCGTTGAAGACGCGGGCGGCTACGAGCAGTACTTC.